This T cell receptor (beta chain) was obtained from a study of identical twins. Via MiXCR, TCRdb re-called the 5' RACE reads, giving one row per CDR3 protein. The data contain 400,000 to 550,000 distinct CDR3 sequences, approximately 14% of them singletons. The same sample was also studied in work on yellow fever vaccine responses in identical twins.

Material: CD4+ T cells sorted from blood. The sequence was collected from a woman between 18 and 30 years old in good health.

CDR3 nucleotide sequence: TGCAGCAACAGGGGGCTGTCCTACGAGCAGTACTTC. Translated: CSNRGLSYEQYF. J is TRBJ2-7 and V is TRBV20-1, with 9 bases that match TRBD1. This CDR3 contains 12 residues. Germline-derived CDR1 and CDR2 are DFQATT and SNEGSKA (reference sequence).